One sample yielded the 8 T cell receptor beta chains listed below, sequenced in a study of STAT5B mutations in CD4+ large granular lymphocyte leukemia. Sequenced by immunoSEQ multiplex PCR; TCRdb stores in-frame clones only, minus some. The sample lists fewer than 45,000 clones; approximately 86% were seen once. Sequencing input: CD4+ T cells from blood buffy coats. The receptors stem from a human donor in good health.

This chain connects TRBV29-1 to TRBJ2-3, with D possibly matching TRBD1 (5 bases). The CDR3 length is 13 residues. V dropped 3 bases and J dropped 2 bases, with 9 bases sitting between them. Germline lookup yields CDR1 SQVTM and CDR2 ANQGSEA. The chain's CDR3 is CSVEGQYTDTQYF. The CDR3 DNA follows: TGCAGCGTTGAGGGGCAGTACACAGATACGCAGTATTTT.

This rearrangement joins TRBV7-2 to TRBJ1-2; D gene uncertain. Trimming removed 5 bases at V and 0 bases at J, with 7 bases between. CDR1 SGHTA and CDR2 FQGNSA come from the germline V gene. There are 13 residues in the CDR3. The CDR3 region has the DNA TGTGCCAGCAGCCGCGCAACTAACTATGGCTACACCTTC. Protein product: CASSRATNYGYTF.

The V call is TRBV25-1, the J call TRBJ1-4; D gene ambiguous. CDR3 size: 14 residues. Trimming pared 3 bases from V and 5 bases from J, leaving 10 bases between. The V gene's germline CDR1 is MGHDK and CDR2 SYGVNS. In DNA form, the CDR3 reads TGTGCCAGCAGTGACCCGGTGGGGAATGAAAAACTGTTTTTT. Encoded protein: CASSDPVGNEKLFF.

The chain links TRBV5-1 to TRBJ2-7, with D unresolved. This CDR3 has 15 residues. Germline V lookup: CDR1 SGHRS, CDR2 YFSETQ. Trimming removed 0 bases from V and 1 base from J, with 11 bases in between. The CDR3, as DNA: TGCGCCAGCAGCTTGGGTGGTAGCAGTTCCTACGAGCAGTACTTC. Translated, it gives CASSLGGSSSYEQYF.

V usage is TRBV7-9 and J usage is TRBJ2-7, with 7 bases that match TRBD1. The germline CDR1 and CDR2 sequences are SEHNR and FQNEAQ (reference sequence). The CDR3 runs to 16 residues. The V gene end was trimmed by 4 bases and the J gene end by 1 base; junction bases not matched to a gene: 10. CDR3 residues: CASSSTGTAVSYEQYF. The DNA of the CDR3 is TGTGCCAGCAGCTCAACCGGGACAGCAGTGTCCTACGAGCAGTACTTC.

The gene calls are TRBV18 and TRBJ1-5; possibly TRBD1 for D (6 bases). The CDR3 is made up of 14 amino acids. Germline V gives CDR1 KGHSH, CDR2 LQKENI. The V and J ends lost 4 bases and 1 base respectively, with 8 bases between them. CDR3 DNA: TGTGCCAGCTCACTTGGACAGAGCAATCAGCCCCAGCATTTT. It is translated as CASSLGQSNQPQHF.

This sequence joins TRBV15 and TRBJ2-7; 11 bases align to TRBD2. The CDR3 has 15 residues. CDR1 and CDR2 from the germline V gene are LNHNV and YYDKDF (reference sequence). V shed 0 bases and J 6 bases; nucleotides not matched to a gene: 4. Written as DNA, the CDR3 is TGTGCCACCAGCAGAGAACTAGCGGGAGTCTCCGAGCAGTACTTC. It specifies CATSRELAGVSEQYF.

The chain couples TRBV10-2 to TRBJ2-1, with 12 bases aligning to TRBD2. Per germline, CDR1 WSHSY and CDR2 SAAADI. This CDR3 has 16 residues. The V gene end was trimmed by 3 bases and the J gene end by 10 bases; junction bases not matched to a gene: 10. The CDR3 loop is CASSDPLAGGIVEQFF. The CDR3 nucleotides read TGCGCCAGCAGTGACCCTCTAGCGGGAGGGATAGTCGAGCAGTTCTTC.